This T cell receptor (beta chain) is drawn from a study of cytomegalovirus exposure and HLA in healthy donors. PCR primers comprised 60 Vbeta and 13 Jbeta primers. Sequencing used immunoSEQ multiplex PCR; TCRdb keeps in-frame clones, though not all of them. This table holds around 90,000 clones, about four fifths found once. V was trimmed by 1 base and J by 11 bases, leaving 14 bases between them. The CDR3 runs to 13 residues. The germline V gene encodes CDR1 LGHNA and CDR2 YSLEER. CMV serostatus data were not documented for this donor. Sequencing was carried out using PBMCs. The clonotype originates from a human donor in good health. V is TRBV4-3 and J is TRBJ1-1; no definite D call. CDR3 nucleotides: TGCGCCAGCAGCCAAGGGAGGACGCATGAGGCTTTCTTT. Translated, it gives CASSQGRTHEAFF.